What follows are 3 T cell receptor beta chains derived from one specimen sequenced in a study of T cell changes during pregnancy in multiple sclerosis (dated by TCRdb to the late 2010s). Receptors were amplified or captured by the immunoSEQ multiplex PCR assay. TCRdb mirrors the immuneACCESS table, restricted to in-frame sequences. Some clones are absent from its copies; in checked studies, under half trace to an unresolved V gene, and the reason for the others is unknown. Within this sample are around 50,000 clones, with roughly 90% of them counted one time only. Approximately 0.6% of the sample rests with the top ten. Sequences were derived from CD4+ T cells from peripheral blood mononuclear cells, sampled after pregnancy. These receptor sequences come from a female donor with multiple sclerosis, enrolled in a pregnancy study.

The chain recombines TRBV4-1 with TRBJ1-5; D might be TRBD1 (5 bases). The length of the CDR3 is 15 residues. Trimming removed 6 bases from V and 0 bases from J, with 12 bases in between. Germline CDR1 and CDR2: MGHRA and YSYEKL. Here the CDR3 reads CASRPDSHSNQPQHF. CDR3 coding DNA: TGCGCCAGCAGACCCGACAGCCATAGCAATCAGCCCCAGCATTTT.

This clone was seen just once. The chain is built from TRBV7-9 and TRBJ1-2, with a tentative D call TRBD1 (5 bases). CDR3 length: 16 residues. Looked up from germline, CDR1 is SEHNR and CDR2 is FQNEAQ (reference sequence). V was pared by 7 bases and J by 8 bases, with 26 bases between. CDR3 DNA: TGTGCCAGCACTAAAGGTGGGGACTTCGCCGTTTGGGGCTACACCTTC. Its translation is CASTKGGDFAVWGYTF.

The gene calls are TRBV20-1 and TRBJ2-5; a weak D match, TRBD1 (5 bases). The V end lost 2 bases, the J end lost 9 bases, and 10 bases lay between the germline ends. This CDR3 is 11 amino acids long. Germline V gives CDR1 DFQATT, CDR2 SNEGSKA (reference sequence). The CDR3 DNA is TGCAGTGCTAGACAGGGAATGGCCCAGTACTTC. Translation gives CSARQGMAQYF.